Reported below is one TCR beta chain. This may stem from a read error, because a much larger clone lies one nucleotide away. The sample is drawn from a study of T-cell reconstitution after alpha-beta-depleted transplantation in children. Construction of the TCRbeta library involved unique molecular identifiers. TCRdb reprocessed the PCR reads with MiXCR, giving one entry per CDR3 protein. The sample shows 700,000 to 950,000 distinct CDR3 sequences, 15% to 20% of them seen only once. Germline assignment: CDR1 SGHTA and CDR2 FQGTGA. The CDR3 length is 14 residues. Unmatched junction bases numbered 12, after V lost 5 bases and J lost 10 bases.

The receptor was isolated from a male patient younger than 18 who had a stem cell transplant for acute lymphoblastic leukemia, so the T cells may come from the graft donor. This material consisted of PBMCs, mostly from graft donor cells, taken 360 days after TCRalphabeta/CD19-depleted stem cell transplant. The genes are TRBV7-3 and TRBJ1-2; 8 bases are shared with TRBD1. CDR3 coding DNA: TGTGCCAGCAGCGCGACTGACAGGGGATTTGACTACACCTTC. It is translated as CASSATDRGFDYTF.